Presented here are 31 T cell receptor beta chains from one specimen sequenced in a study of T-cell memory formation after mild COVID-19 (dated by TCRdb to about 2021). The library relied on 5' RACE. The sequencer listed for this sample is Illumina NovaSeq 6000. TCRdb handled the public reads itself, with Q25 trimming in fastp and clone calling in MiXCR, and kept productive beta chains. Rows are combined by CDR3 protein, so each entry shows the most common genes and DNA. This sample is represented by around 370,000 distinct CDR3 sequences; under 25% of them were singletons. Together, the top ten hold roughly an eighth of the sample. Sequencing was carried out using PBMCs or a T cell subset sorted from them (not recorded which). These receptor sequences come from an adult woman who had mild COVID-19 (a few samples of this study predate the infection). The sample titles of this study are shuffled in the database, so cell type and time point are left out; the donor was told from shared clones.

This chain links TRBV27 with TRBJ2-5, with 10 bases aligning to TRBD1. CDR1 is MNHEY, CDR2 SMNVEV, per germline (reference sequence). V was clipped by 7 bases and J by 8 bases; unmatched bases: 4. This CDR3 comprises 12 residues. This chain's CDR3 is CASTGQGGTQYF. The CDR3 DNA reads TGTGCCAGCACTGGACAGGGGGGAACCCAGTACTTC.

J is TRBJ2-7 and V is TRBV2, with a tentative D call TRBD2 (6 bases). Per germline, CDR1 SNHLY and CDR2 FYNNEI. Trimming took off 6 bases at V and 2 bases at J, with 8 bases between the two ends. This CDR3 is built from 12 residues. CDR3 residues: CASRRRAYEQYF. The DNA for the CDR3 is TGTGCCAGCAGGAGGAGGGCCTACGAGCAGTACTTC.

This clonotype was observed a few times. V is TRBV10-3 and J is TRBJ2-7; 8 positions agree with TRBD2. Germline V lookup: CDR1 ENHRY, CDR2 SYGVKD. V dropped 4 bases and J dropped 6; count of bases not matched to a gene: 2. CDR3 size: 12 residues. The chain's CDR3 is CAISGTSSEQYF. The CDR3 nucleotides read TGTGCCATCAGTGGGACTAGCTCCGAGCAGTACTTC.

The genes are TRBV7-2 and TRBJ1-1; 8 positions agree with TRBD1. Germline-derived CDR1 and CDR2 are SGHTA and FQGNSA. This CDR3 spans 18 amino acids. V was clipped by 5 bases and J by 2 bases; unmatched bases: 16. CDR3 sequence (DNA): TGTGCCAGCAGCGCCCGCCAGAAGACAGGGGTTGGAAACACTGAAGCTTTCTTT. Translating it yields CASSARQKTGVGNTEAFF.

The J gene is TRBJ2-5, the V gene TRBV2; D gene uncertain. Per germline, CDR1 SNHLY and CDR2 FYNNEI. The CDR3 has 14 residues. The germline V and J ends were trimmed by 4 bases and 6 bases, with 15 bases remaining between them. The CDR3 DNA is TGTGCCAGCAGTGCGGCCGGCCCCGTTCAGACCCAGTACTTC. Translated, it gives CASSAAGPVQTQYF.

This clonotype was seen a few times. J is TRBJ1-1 and V is TRBV29-1; D is possibly TRBD1 (6 bases). The CDR3 runs 14 residues. Trimming shortened V by 2 bases and J by 1 base, and 11 bases separated the two germline ends. Germline lookup yields CDR1 SQVTM and CDR2 ANQGSEA. Here the CDR3 reads CSVELRGPNTEAFF. The CDR3 DNA follows: TGCAGCGTTGAACTCAGGGGCCCGAACACTGAAGCTTTCTTT.

The genes are TRBV20-1 and TRBJ2-7, with D tentatively TRBD1 or TRBD2 (6 bases each). The CDR3 spans 14 residues. The V gene lost 0 bases and the J gene lost 6 bases, with 15 bases spanning the gap. The germline V gene encodes CDR1 DFQATT and CDR2 SNEGSKA (reference sequence). The CDR3 region is CSARERGVRAEQYF. CDR3 coding DNA: TGCAGTGCTAGAGAGAGGGGGGTAAGAGCCGAGCAGTACTTC.

This clonotype was picked up a small number of times. The chain links TRBV12-3 or TRBV12-4 to TRBJ1-1, with D hard to call. The CDR3 contains 13 residues. The germline V and J ends were trimmed by 6 bases and 4 bases, with 12 bases remaining between them. CDR3 loop: CASRPGRLTEAFF. DNA for the CDR3: TGTGCCAGCAGACCCGGACGGCTCACTGAAGCTTTCTTT.

The rearrangement uses TRBV11-3 and TRBJ2-1; a possible D gene is TRBD2 (5 bases). V was pared by 4 bases and J by 5 bases, with 15 bases between. From germline, CDR1 is SGHNT and CDR2 YENEEA. The CDR3 is 15 amino acids. DNA for the CDR3: TGTGCCAGCAGCTCGGGATATAGGATTCACAATGAGCAGTTCTTC. Protein product: CASSSGYRIHNEQFF.

The chain combines TRBV27 with TRBJ2-7; D not resolved. Per germline, CDR1 MNHEY and CDR2 SMNVEV (reference sequence). CDR3 length: 13 residues. The V end was cut by 2 bases, the J end by 5 bases, with 10 bases between. This chain's CDR3 is CASSLGPANEQYF. Written as DNA, the CDR3 is TGTGCCAGCAGTTTAGGCCCGGCGAACGAGCAGTACTTC.

The chain uses TRBV27 and TRBJ2-7; the match to TRBD2 covers 8 bases. Trimming took 6 bases from V and 2 from J; bases not matched to a gene: 12. This CDR3 region has 16 residues. The germline gives CDR1 MNHEY, CDR2 SMNVEV (reference sequence). CDR3 sequence reads: CASRYQPSGSPYEQYF. The CDR3 DNA is TGTGCCAGCAGATACCAACCTAGCGGGTCCCCCTACGAGCAGTACTTC.

This clonotype was detected a few times. V is TRBV4-1 and J is TRBJ1-2; D gene unclear. The V gene lost 0 bases and the J gene lost 5 bases, with 13 bases spanning the gap. CDR3 size: 15 residues. Germline V gives CDR1 MGHRA, CDR2 YSYEKL. The CDR3 loop reads CASSQDLNDGYGYTF. The CDR3 nucleotides read TGCGCCAGCAGCCAAGACCTGAATGATGGGTATGGCTACACCTTC.

The chain combines TRBV18 with TRBJ2-7, with D perhaps given as TRBD1 or TRBD2 (6 bases each). CDR3 length equals 16 residues. The germline gives CDR1 KGHSH, CDR2 LQKENI. Trimming cost V 4 bases and J 0 bases, with 16 bases left between them. The CDR3 loop is CASSQGGPLSSYEQYF. The DNA of the CDR3 is TGTGCCAGCTCACAGGGGGGTCCACTTTCCTCCTACGAGCAGTACTTC.

The V call is TRBV9, the J call TRBJ2-2; D might be TRBD1 (6 bases). Germline-derived CDR1 and CDR2 are SGDLS and YYNGEE. The CDR3 has 15 amino acids. With 0 bases removed from V and 7 bases from J, the gap between germline ends came to 13 bases. This chain's CDR3 is CASSVGTGWNGELFF. CDR3 coding DNA: TGTGCCAGCAGCGTAGGCACAGGGTGGAACGGGGAGCTGTTTTTT.

This chain uses TRBV20-1 with TRBJ2-3; a possible D gene is TRBD1 (9 bases). This CDR3 comprises 20 residues. Trimming took off 3 bases at V and 0 bases at J, with 28 bases between the two ends. Germline CDR1 DFQATT, CDR2 SNEGSKA (reference sequence). CDR3 sequence (DNA): TGCAGTGCTAGTGGCCGGCTAGCGGGTGCGGGACAGGGTAGCACAGATACGCAGTATTTT. This translates into CSASGRLAGAGQGSTDTQYF.

The rearrangement links TRBV9 to TRBJ1-6; no firm D call. Germline CDR1 and CDR2: SGDLS and YYNGEE. Trimming shortened V by 2 bases and J by 14 bases, and 14 bases separated the two germline ends. CDR3 length equals 13 residues. The CDR3, as DNA: TGTGCCAGCAGCGTGGGTGACTTAGCAGCCCTCCACTTT. Protein sequence: CASSVGDLAALHF. Full variable domain (rest looked up from reference TRBV9 and TRBJ1-6): DSGVTQTPKHLITATGQRVTLRCSPRSGDLSVYWYQQSLDQGLQFLIQYYNGEERAKGNILERFSAQQFPDLHSELNLSSLELGDSALYFCASSVGDLAALHFGNGTRLTVT.

This clonotype has more than one count but fewer than ten. CDR3 nucleotide sequence: TGCAGTGCTAGGAGACAGCCTGCCTACGAGCAGTACTTC. It specifies CSARRQPAYEQYF. The chain uses TRBV20-1 and TRBJ2-7; a weak D match, TRBD1 (5 bases). The ends were cut back, 3 bases at V and 2 bases at J, with 11 bases in the middle. This CDR3 has 13 residues. Germline CDR1 is DFQATT and CDR2 is SNEGSKA (reference sequence).

The chain uses TRBV6-5 and TRBJ2-5; D is ambiguous. CDR1 and CDR2 from the germline V gene are MNHEY and SVGAGI. V dropped 2 bases and J dropped 2 bases, with 12 bases sitting between them. The length of the CDR3 is 15 residues. CDR3 amino acids: CASSYGENQQETQYF. The CDR3 nucleotides are TGTGCCAGCAGTTACGGAGAGAACCAGCAAGAGACCCAGTACTTC.

This sequence joins TRBV12-3 or TRBV12-4 and TRBJ2-3; D ambiguous. The germline V and J ends were trimmed by 0 bases and 0 bases, with 13 bases remaining between them. CDR3 length equals 17 residues. CDR3 protein: CASSLAVFLRSTDTQYF. The CDR3 DNA is TGTGCCAGCAGTTTAGCGGTATTTCTACGAAGCACAGATACGCAGTATTTT.

The sample holds a few counts of this clonotype. The V gene is TRBV20-1, the J gene TRBJ2-1; D gene unclear. V lost 5 bases and J 0 bases, leaving 14 bases between the germline ends. The CDR3 contains 15 residues. CDR1 and CDR2 from the germline V gene are DFQATT and SNEGSKA (reference sequence). The CDR3 sequence is CSAPPDGSSYNEQFF. CDR3 sequence (DNA): TGCAGTGCTCCCCCGGACGGAAGCTCCTACAATGAGCAGTTCTTC.

The rearrangement links TRBV10-2 to TRBJ2-5; 7 bases line up with TRBD2. V lost 0 bases and J lost 4; bases outside the gene matches: 8. Germline V gene data show CDR1 as WSHSY and CDR2 as SAAADI. The CDR3 has 16 residues. CDR3 in amino acids: CASSESRTGRGETQYF. The CDR3 DNA is TGCGCCAGCAGTGAGTCTCGGACGGGGAGGGGAGAGACCCAGTACTTC.

The V call is TRBV7-2, the J call TRBJ2-7; D possibly corresponds to TRBD2 (6 bases). The CDR3 length is 16 residues. Between the trimmed V and J ends, which lost 1 base and 1 base, there was a span of 14 bases. Germline CDR1 and CDR2: SGHTA and FQGNSA. The CDR3 spells CASSLVASGLSYEQYF. The CDR3 DNA follows: TGTGCCAGCAGCTTAGTTGCCAGCGGACTATCCTACGAGCAGTACTTC.

V gene TRBV27 combines with J gene TRBJ2-7; the D call may be TRBD1 or TRBD2 (5 bases each). The CDR3 length is 17 residues. Trimming stripped 2 bases from V and 0 bases from J, with 17 bases between. CDR1 MNHEY and CDR2 SMNVEV come from the germline V gene (reference sequence). CDR3 sequence reads: CASSLTGRGLTSYEQYF. CDR3 bases: TGTGCCAGCAGTTTAACGGGGCGAGGCCTCACCTCCTACGAGCAGTACTTC.

The sample holds many counts of this clonotype. V is TRBV4-2 and J is TRBJ2-3, with 10 bases lining up with TRBD2. Per germline, CDR1 LGHNA and CDR2 YNFKEQ. J lost 2 bases, V lost 3 bases, and 5 bases had no gene match. This CDR3 region has 16 residues. CDR3 DNA sequence: TGTGCCAGCAGCCAGCTAGCGGGGGCTAACACAGATACGCAGTATTTT. Its protein is CASSQLAGANTDTQYF.

The genes are TRBV15 and TRBJ2-3, with 11 positions matching TRBD2. The CDR3 has 16 residues. Trimming cost V 1 base and J 8 bases; bases outside gene matches: 8. In germline, CDR1 is LNHNV, CDR2 YYDKDF (reference sequence). The CDR3 is CATSRGLAGGESTQYF. The CDR3 region has the DNA TGTGCCACCAGCAGAGGGTTAGCGGGGGGGGAGAGTACGCAGTATTTT.

The rearrangement links TRBV6-1 to TRBJ2-7; D gene ambiguous. Germline CDR1 and CDR2: MNHNS and SASEGT. Trimming left V 8 bases short and J 2 bases short, with 13 bases between. The CDR3 loop spans 13 amino acids. The CDR3 DNA follows: TGTGCCAGCCCGGCGATCCAACCCTACGAGCAGTACTTC. Amino acids: CASPAIQPYEQYF.

This clonotype was picked up a small number of times. The V and J genes are TRBV4-1 and TRBJ2-5; TRBD1 might be the D (6 bases). This CDR3 has 14 residues. Germline V gene sequence: CDR1 MGHRA, CDR2 YSYEKL. V lost 5 bases and J 3 bases, leaving 13 bases between the germline ends. The DNA of the CDR3 is TGCGCCAGCAGCGTCCTACAGGGAGAAGAGACCCAGTACTTC. Amino acid sequence: CASSVLQGEETQYF.

This clonotype was found a few times. The rearrangement joins TRBV21-1 to TRBJ2-7; the DNA was not used to check the table's D call, TRBD1. TRBV21-1 has pseudogene status. This CDR3 spans 14 amino acids. CDR3 sequence reads: CASSKGGHSYEQYF. The CDR3 DNA is TGTGCCAGCAGCAAAGGGGGACACTCCTACGAGCAGTACTTC.

There are a few counts of this clonotype. This chain uses TRBV12-3 or TRBV12-4 with TRBJ1-1, with D possibly matching TRBD1 (5 bases). This CDR3 region has 15 residues. Trimming shortened V by 5 bases and J by 5 bases, and 18 bases separated the two germline ends. The CDR3 reads CASSLSGPILTEAFF. Written as DNA, the CDR3 is TGTGCCAGCAGTCTCTCGGGACCTATCTTAACTGAAGCTTTCTTT.

A few counts support this clonotype. This sequence joins TRBV5-1 and TRBJ2-7, with 8 bases lining up with TRBD2. The CDR3 totals 16 residues. V trimming: 1 base; J trimming: 0 bases; junction bases outside the gene matches: 6. Germline CDR1 is SGHRS and CDR2 is YFSETQ. CDR3 protein: CASSLPSGTSSYEQYF. The CDR3 nucleotides read TGCGCCAGCAGCTTGCCTTCAGGGACTAGCTCCTACGAGCAGTACTTC.

V gene TRBV10-3 combines with J gene TRBJ2-5; 9 nucleotides line up with TRBD2. The length of the CDR3 is 14 residues. The J segment lost 0 bases and the V segment lost 6 bases, leaving 2 bases of the junction unmatched. Germline CDR1 ENHRY, CDR2 SYGVKD. The CDR3 loop is CAISRLADQETQYF. CDR3 in DNA: TGTGCCATCAGCCGACTAGCGGACCAAGAGACCCAGTACTTC.